A selection of T cell receptor beta chains follows, all from one sample in a study of somatic mutations in cytotoxic T cells in rheumatoid arthritis. Method: immunoSEQ multiplex PCR; TCRdb's copy keeps in-frame clones and lacks some. The sample includes 9,000 to 13,000 clones, around three quarters of them seen just once. Sequenced: CD8+ T cells sorted from blood. The receptors originated from an adult with rheumatoid arthritis. Both conserved end residues are part of each CDR3. Each record gives: D gene, J gene, V gene, clone size, CDR3 length, CDR3 DNA, CDR3 protein. D genes are given only for firm matches. Where a row states a size, it is once, few, many or the class of an expanded clone; other rows omit it.

d_call: TRBD2; j_call: TRBJ2-5; v_call: TRBV7-2; clone_size: once; cdr3_length: 17; cdr3_nt: TGTGCCAGCAGCTTAGCTAGGGGACTAGCGAGCGCGGAGACCCAGTACTTC; cdr3_aa: CASSLARGLASAETQYF
d_call: TRBD1; j_call: TRBJ1-1; v_call: TRBV15; clone_size: NA; cdr3_length: 13; cdr3_nt: TGTGCCACAGGACAGGCGACGAACACTGAAGCTTTCTTT; cdr3_aa: CATGQATNTEAFF
d_call: NA; j_call: TRBJ2-1; v_call: TRBV4-3; clone_size: NA; cdr3_length: 16; cdr3_nt: TGCGCCAGCAGCCAAGAAGTAATAGCGAGATTCAATGAGCAGTTCTTC; cdr3_aa: CASSQEVIARFNEQFF
d_call: NA; j_call: TRBJ2-3; v_call: TRBV9; clone_size: NA; cdr3_length: 17; cdr3_nt: TGTGCCAGCAGCGTCCCCCTCCCAGGGGCCCGCACAGATACGCAGTATTTT; cdr3_aa: CASSVPLPGARTDTQYF
d_call: NA; j_call: TRBJ1-1; v_call: TRBV5-5; clone_size: NA; cdr3_length: 13; cdr3_nt: TGTGCCAGCAGCTTGGGGGGGAACACTGAAGCTTTCTTT; cdr3_aa: CASSLGGNTEAFF
d_call: TRBD1; j_call: TRBJ1-3; v_call: TRBV5-1; clone_size: few; cdr3_length: 15; cdr3_nt: TGCGCCAGCAGCTCGGACAGGTTTCGAGGAAACACCATATATTTT; cdr3_aa: CASSSDRFRGNTIYF
d_call: TRBD1; j_call: TRBJ1-6; v_call: TRBV5-6; clone_size: few; cdr3_length: 16; cdr3_nt: TGTGCCGGAGCAGCTTGGGACAGGGGTGTGCGGTCACCCCTCCACTTT; cdr3_aa: CAGAAWDRGVRSPLHF
d_call: TRBD1; j_call: TRBJ1-6; v_call: TRBV15; clone_size: NA; cdr3_length: 17; cdr3_nt: TGTGCCACCAGCAGAGACCGGACAGGGAAAAATAATTCACCCCTCCACTTT; cdr3_aa: CATSRDRTGKNNSPLHF
d_call: TRBD1; j_call: TRBJ1-1; v_call: TRBV27; clone_size: NA; cdr3_length: 15; cdr3_nt: TGTGCCAGCAGCCCCCTACAGGGGGTGGTTACTGAAGCTTTCTTT; cdr3_aa: CASSPLQGVVTEAFF
d_call: NA; j_call: TRBJ1-5; v_call: TRBV4-3; clone_size: NA; cdr3_length: 18; cdr3_nt: TGCGCCAGCAGCCAAGAGATTACGACCTCATATAGCAATCAGCCCCAGCATTTT; cdr3_aa: CASSQEITTSYSNQPQHF
d_call: TRBD1; j_call: TRBJ1-2; v_call: TRBV7-3; clone_size: once; cdr3_length: 14; cdr3_nt: TGTGCCAGCAGCTCCGGGACAGGGGGTTATGGCTACACCTTC; cdr3_aa: CASSSGTGGYGYTF
d_call: NA; j_call: TRBJ2-2; v_call: TRBV9; clone_size: once; cdr3_length: 14; cdr3_nt: TGTGCCAGCAGCGTAGCTGGGGGCACCGGGGAGCTGTTTTTT; cdr3_aa: CASSVAGGTGELFF
d_call: NA; j_call: TRBJ1-1; v_call: TRBV9; clone_size: NA; cdr3_length: 15; cdr3_nt: TGTGCCAGCAGCCCTTGGGACAATTTGAACACTGAAGCTTTCTTT; cdr3_aa: CASSPWDNLNTEAFF
d_call: NA; j_call: TRBJ2-7; v_call: TRBV5-6; clone_size: once; cdr3_length: 13; cdr3_nt: TGTGCCAGCAGCTTGGTTAGCGGCTACGAGCAGTACTTC; cdr3_aa: CASSLVSGYEQYF
d_call: NA; j_call: TRBJ2-7; v_call: TRBV6-5; clone_size: few; cdr3_length: 14; cdr3_nt: TGTGCCAGCAGCTACTTGGCGGGACCCTACGAGCAGTACTTC; cdr3_aa: CASSYLAGPYEQYF
d_call: NA; j_call: TRBJ2-7; v_call: TRBV9; clone_size: NA; cdr3_length: 14; cdr3_nt: TGTGCCAGCAGCGTAGGGCTCTCGAACTACGAGCAGTACTTC; cdr3_aa: CASSVGLSNYEQYF
d_call: TRBD1; j_call: TRBJ1-2; v_call: TRBV5-1; clone_size: NA; cdr3_length: 16; cdr3_nt: TGCGCCAGCAGCTTAGGATACGACAGGGGGGGAGGTGGCTACACCTTC; cdr3_aa: CASSLGYDRGGGGYTF
d_call: NA; j_call: TRBJ2-5; v_call: TRBV4-2; clone_size: NA; cdr3_length: 16; cdr3_nt: TGTGCCAGCAGCCAAGATGATGGTTCTTTTTGGGAGACCCAGTACTTC; cdr3_aa: CASSQDDGSFWETQYF
d_call: NA; j_call: TRBJ2-7; v_call: TRBV23-1; clone_size: once; cdr3_length: 14; cdr3_nt: TGCGCCAGCAGGCTGTGCGGGCCCCCTCTCGGGCAGTACTTC; cdr3_aa: CASRLCGPPLGQYF
d_call: TRBD1; j_call: TRBJ1-1; v_call: TRBV25-1; clone_size: NA; cdr3_length: 15; cdr3_nt: TGTGCCAGCAGTGAAGACAGGGGGAAGAACACTGAAGCTTTCTTT; cdr3_aa: CASSEDRGKNTEAFF
d_call: NA; j_call: TRBJ1-2; v_call: TRBV7-2; clone_size: NA; cdr3_length: 13; cdr3_nt: TGTGCCAGCAGCTTACAGGGTCTCTATGGCTACACCTTC; cdr3_aa: CASSLQGLYGYTF
d_call: NA; j_call: TRBJ1-1; v_call: TRBV5-1; clone_size: few; cdr3_length: 15; cdr3_nt: TGCGCCAGCAGCTTGGTTCGGGGTATGAACACTGAAGCTTTCTTT; cdr3_aa: CASSLVRGMNTEAFF
d_call: NA; j_call: TRBJ2-7; v_call: TRBV5-6; clone_size: NA; cdr3_length: 14; cdr3_nt: TGTGCCAGCAGCTTGGAAGGGAACTCCTACGAGCAGTACTTC; cdr3_aa: CASSLEGNSYEQYF
d_call: TRBD2; j_call: TRBJ2-3; v_call: TRBV6-4; clone_size: once; cdr3_length: 14; cdr3_nt: TGTGCCAGCAGTGACAGGGGAGGGGCAGATACGCAGTATTTT; cdr3_aa: CASSDRGGADTQYF
d_call: NA; j_call: TRBJ1-5; v_call: TRBV19; clone_size: NA; cdr3_length: 15; cdr3_nt: TGTGCCAGTAGTATTCTTCCGTACAGGAATCAGCCCCAGCATTTT; cdr3_aa: CASSILPYRNQPQHF
d_call: NA; j_call: TRBJ2-1; v_call: TRBV6-6; clone_size: NA; cdr3_length: 11; cdr3_nt: TGTGCCAGCAGTTACTCGAATGAGCAGTTCTTC; cdr3_aa: CASSYSNEQFF
d_call: NA; j_call: TRBJ2-5; v_call: TRBV7-9; clone_size: few; cdr3_length: 18; cdr3_nt: TGTGCCAGCAGCCCATGGCGTACGGGACGCTACCCGCCGATGACCCAGTACTTC; cdr3_aa: CASSPWRTGRYPPMTQYF
d_call: TRBD1; j_call: TRBJ1-2; v_call: TRBV5-5; clone_size: NA; cdr3_length: 18; cdr3_nt: TGTGCCAGCAGCTCCTTCTCAGGGGGCGCGATCCATAACTATGGCTACACCTTC; cdr3_aa: CASSSFSGGAIHNYGYTF
d_call: NA; j_call: TRBJ2-1; v_call: TRBV28; clone_size: NA; cdr3_length: 13; cdr3_nt: TGTGCCAGCCTTAGGGGACTGCACAATGAGCAGTTCTTC; cdr3_aa: CASLRGLHNEQFF
d_call: TRBD1; j_call: TRBJ1-5; v_call: TRBV7-8; clone_size: NA; cdr3_length: 14; cdr3_nt: TGTGCCAGCACCCTAGGGGGCACGGATCAGCCCCAGCATTTT; cdr3_aa: CASTLGGTDQPQHF
d_call: NA; j_call: TRBJ2-2; v_call: TRBV19; clone_size: NA; cdr3_length: 15; cdr3_nt: TGTGCCAGTAGTATCGTGGAGGGGGCGGTTGAGGAGCTGTTTTTT; cdr3_aa: CASSIVEGAVEELFF
d_call: NA; j_call: TRBJ2-7; v_call: TRBV6-1; clone_size: NA; cdr3_length: 14; cdr3_nt: TGTGCCAGCAGTGATTGGCACATGGCCTACGAGCAGTACTTC; cdr3_aa: CASSDWHMAYEQYF
d_call: NA; j_call: TRBJ1-1; v_call: TRBV7-2; clone_size: NA; cdr3_length: 13; cdr3_nt: TGTGCCAGCAGCTTACTGGAATTTAGTGAAGCTTTCTTT; cdr3_aa: CASSLLEFSEAFF
d_call: NA; j_call: TRBJ1-1; v_call: TRBV6-5; clone_size: NA; cdr3_length: 15; cdr3_nt: TGTGCCAGCAGATTGGGGTCTGGGGATAACACTGAAGCTTTCTTT; cdr3_aa: CASRLGSGDNTEAFF
d_call: TRBD2; j_call: TRBJ2-7; v_call: TRBV5-5; clone_size: NA; cdr3_length: 13; cdr3_nt: TGTGCCAGCAGCGACGGCGGGAGCTACGAGCAGTACTTC; cdr3_aa: CASSDGGSYEQYF
d_call: TRBD1; j_call: TRBJ1-2; v_call: TRBV7-9; clone_size: NA; cdr3_length: 12; cdr3_nt: TGTGCCAGCAGCACAGGGGAGTATGGCTACACCTTC; cdr3_aa: CASSTGEYGYTF
d_call: TRBD1; j_call: TRBJ2-7; v_call: TRBV19; clone_size: NA; cdr3_length: 13; cdr3_nt: TGTGCCAGTTCGGACAGGGTGTCCTACGAGCAGTACTTC; cdr3_aa: CASSDRVSYEQYF
d_call: NA; j_call: TRBJ2-7; v_call: TRBV11-2; clone_size: NA; cdr3_length: 15; cdr3_nt: TGTGCCAGCAGCTTGGGGATTAGTCTTCGCGTCGAGCAGTACTTC; cdr3_aa: CASSLGISLRVEQYF
d_call: NA; j_call: TRBJ2-1; v_call: TRBV2; clone_size: NA; cdr3_length: 14; cdr3_nt: TGTGCCAGCCCAGGCTCAGCGGGTTACAATGAGCAGTTCTTC; cdr3_aa: CASPGSAGYNEQFF
d_call: NA; j_call: TRBJ2-2; v_call: TRBV7-9; clone_size: NA; cdr3_length: 19; cdr3_nt: TGTGCCAGCAGCATAGTCTCCCAGGAGGCGGAAACGAACACCGGGGAGCTGTTTTTT; cdr3_aa: CASSIVSQEAETNTGELFF
d_call: NA; j_call: TRBJ1-1; v_call: TRBV2; clone_size: NA; cdr3_length: 13; cdr3_nt: TGTGCCAGCAGTGGGGGGAGAGAGACTGAAGCTTTCTTT; cdr3_aa: CASSGGRETEAFF
d_call: TRBD1; j_call: TRBJ1-1; v_call: TRBV7-2; clone_size: NA; cdr3_length: 16; cdr3_nt: TGTGCCAGCAGCTTATGGGGACAGGGTAGAAACACTGAAGCTTTCTTT; cdr3_aa: CASSLWGQGRNTEAFF
d_call: NA; j_call: TRBJ1-1; v_call: TRBV7-9; clone_size: few; cdr3_length: 13; cdr3_nt: TGTGCCAGCAGCTGGGGACGGACGCTCGAAGCTTTCTTT; cdr3_aa: CASSWGRTLEAFF
d_call: TRBD1; j_call: TRBJ1-3; v_call: TRBV5-1; clone_size: NA; cdr3_length: 17; cdr3_nt: TGCGCCAGCAGCGCGGGCCTTGGGACAGCCTCTGGAAACACCATATATTTT; cdr3_aa: CASSAGLGTASGNTIYF
d_call: TRBD2; j_call: TRBJ2-5; v_call: TRBV11-2; clone_size: NA; cdr3_length: 15; cdr3_nt: TGTGCCAGCAGCTTCTCTAGCGGGACGACAGAGACCCAGTACTTC; cdr3_aa: CASSFSSGTTETQYF
d_call: TRBD1; j_call: TRBJ2-6; v_call: TRBV27; clone_size: NA; cdr3_length: 18; cdr3_nt: TGTGCCAGCAGTATACAGGGGCGGGTTCACTCTGGGGCCAACGTCCTGACTTTC; cdr3_aa: CASSIQGRVHSGANVLTF
d_call: TRBD2; j_call: TRBJ2-1; v_call: TRBV4-3; clone_size: NA; cdr3_length: 15; cdr3_nt: TGCGCCAGCAGCCACGGGACTAGCGGCTACAATGAGCAGTTCTTC; cdr3_aa: CASSHGTSGYNEQFF
d_call: NA; j_call: TRBJ1-1; v_call: TRBV7-2; clone_size: few; cdr3_length: 12; cdr3_nt: TGTGCCAGCAGTTGGGAGGGGACTGAAGCTTTCTTT; cdr3_aa: CASSWEGTEAFF
d_call: TRBD2; j_call: TRBJ2-7; v_call: TRBV5-1; clone_size: NA; cdr3_length: 15; cdr3_nt: TGCGCCAGCAGCTGGGGGACTAGCGGGAGTTTCGAGCAGTACTTC; cdr3_aa: CASSWGTSGSFEQYF